This note documents a single T cell receptor beta chain sequence. Its antigen is undetermined. The sample belongs to a study of T cell responses to AZD1222 COVID-19 vaccine. Study outcomes and limitations: Increased Spike-specific TCR breadth and depth were observed after two AZD1222 doses. CD4 TCRs associated with vaccination spanned spike, dominating at 160-218 and 743-854. The donor cohort was predominantly white British with a female majority, and clonal diversity may have been underestimated.

This table comes from immunoSEQ multiplex PCR, and its TCRdb copy is limited to in-frame clones, with some not included. Here the sample spans 150,000 to 200,000 clones, 87% being singletons. CDR3 size: 14 residues. V lost 4 bases, J lost 4 bases, and 14 bases lay in between. Germline-derived CDR1 and CDR2 are MGHRA and YSYEKL. The V gene is TRBV4-1, the J gene TRBJ2-7; no reliable D call. This clonotype was obtained from an adult in good health. Sequencing used peripheral blood, obtained on day 0 of MenACWY control vaccination. The CDR3 region is CASSPLDQTYEQYF. DNA of the CDR3: TGCGCCAGCAGCCCCTTGGACCAGACTTACGAGCAGTACTTC.